The 21 T cell receptor beta chains presented below share a single source sample, sequenced in a study of spatial heterogeneity in lung cancer. Time point described: sample taken at primary tumor resection. One entry per CDR3 protein results from TCRdb running MiXCR on the 5' RACE reads. The table lists about 61,000 distinct CDR3 sequences, roughly 6.4% of them singletons. The sequencing used PBMCs, collected at surgery. These receptors all stem from a female donor with early-stage non-small cell lung cancer.

This clonotype was counted ten times or more. The chain carries TRBV6-6 and TRBJ1-3; D remains unclear. This CDR3 has 16 amino acids. V was pared by 0 bases and J by 4 bases, with 13 bases between. The germline V gene has CDR1 MNHNY and CDR2 SVGAGI (reference sequence). CDR3 in DNA: TGTGCCAGCAGTTACTCGCGAACAGACGCGGGAAACACCATATATTTT. It specifies CASSYSRTDAGNTIYF.

This clonotype has a count of ten or more. The V call is TRBV29-1, the J call TRBJ1-1, with D uncertain. CDR1 is SQVTM, CDR2 ANQGSEA, per germline. The CDR3 has 13 amino acids. V was clipped by 6 bases and J by 1 base, with 12 bases between them. The CDR3 DNA reads as TGCAGCGTAACGGGCGATGGGAACACTGAAGCTTTCTTT. It yields the protein CSVTGDGNTEAFF.

This clonotype was recorded at least ten times. The chain combines TRBV7-3 with TRBJ2-6; D not certain. This CDR3 has 16 residues. Germline values: CDR1 SGHTA, CDR2 FQGTGA. Trimming cost V 4 bases and J 0 bases, with 10 bases left between them. The CDR3 coding sequence is TGTGCCAGCAGCTCAAGACCGGGCTCTGGGGCCAACGTCCTGACTTTC. This codes for CASSSRPGSGANVLTF.

This clonotype was seen many times. The chain recombines TRBV5-1 with TRBJ1-1; D is unclear. CDR1 is SGHRS and CDR2 is YFSETQ in the germline V gene. Trimming shortened V by 9 bases and J by 2 bases, and 11 bases separated the two germline ends. The CDR3 runs 12 residues. The CDR3 DNA reads as TGCGCCACCAGGACGGAAAACACTGAAGCTTTCTTT. Its translation: CATRTENTEAFF.

This clonotype was seen ten or more times. This rearrangement joins TRBV6-6 to TRBJ2-1, with 8 bases identical to TRBD2. This CDR3 is built from 15 residues. Germline assignment: CDR1 MNHNY and CDR2 SVGAGI (reference sequence). V was pared by 0 bases and J by 9 bases, with 7 bases of the junction left unmatched. The DNA of the CDR3 is TGTGCCAGCAGTTACTCCCCGGGACTAGAGGGTGAGCAGTTCTTC. Amino acid sequence: CASSYSPGLEGEQFF.

This clonotype was picked up many times. The chain is built from TRBV6-5 and TRBJ1-6, with TRBD1 matching 7 bases. Germline assignment: CDR1 MNHEY and CDR2 SVGAGI. V lost 6 bases, J lost 0 bases, and 14 bases stayed unmatched. The CDR3 has 19 residues. The CDR3 sequence is CASSRRQGNRSSYNSPLHF. The DNA of the CDR3 is TGTGCCAGCAGCCGGAGACAGGGAAATAGGAGCTCCTATAATTCACCCCTCCACTTT.

At least ten counts were recorded for this clonotype. The chain has TRBV28 and TRBJ2-1; 9 bases match TRBD1. Trimming at V came to 6 bases and at J to 10 bases, leaving 7 bases not matched to a gene. There are 13 residues in the CDR3. Germline V CDR1 and CDR2: MDHEN, SYDVKM. The CDR3 nucleotides read TGTGCCAGCAGCACTACAGGGGGCTGGGAGCAGTTCTTC. Translating gives CASSTTGGWEQFF.

This clonotype came up many times. The J gene is TRBJ1-5, the V gene TRBV6-5; 8 bases are shared with TRBD1. Per germline, CDR1 MNHEY and CDR2 SVGAGI. The junction had 8 bases not matched to a gene; V was cut back by 6 bases and J by 4 bases. This CDR3 is built from 15 residues. Here the CDR3 DNA reads TGTGCCAGCAGAATAGGGACAGGAAATAATCAGCCCCAGCATTTT. Amino acids: CASRIGTGNNQPQHF.

This clonotype showed up just a few times. Just one base apart from a much larger clone, this may be a read error. The V and J genes are TRBV7-2 and TRBJ2-1; 11 bases line up with TRBD2. Losses at the gene ends were 4 bases for V and 8 bases for J; bases not matched to a gene: 7. The CDR3 loop spans 15 amino acids. CDR1 SGHTA and CDR2 FQGNSA come from the germline V gene. The CDR3 sequence: CASSSQTSGIDEQFF. CDR3 coding DNA: TGTGCCAGCAGCTCCCAGACTAGCGGGATCGATGAGCAGTTCTTC.

This clonotype was counted only a few times. The gene calls are TRBV2 and TRBJ2-1; D unclear. Germline CDR1 is SNHLY and CDR2 is FYNNEI. The length of the CDR3 is 15 residues. Trimming cost V 2 bases and J 0 bases, with 8 bases left between them. CDR3 sequence: CASSERHSSYNEQFF. The DNA of the CDR3 is TGTGCCAGCAGTGAAAGGCACAGCTCCTACAATGAGCAGTTCTTC.

This clonotype was observed at least ten times. The chain is built from TRBV7-3 and TRBJ2-1; TRBD2 matches at 9 bases. V was clipped by 5 bases and J by 0 bases; unmatched bases: 5. CDR3 size: 16 residues. Germline CDR1 and CDR2: SGHTA and FQGTGA. The CDR3 here is CASSVSGGSSYNEQFF. The CDR3 DNA follows: TGTGCCAGCAGCGTAAGCGGGGGGAGCTCCTACAATGAGCAGTTCTTC.

This clonotype was counted only a few times. V is TRBV29-1 and J is TRBJ2-1; D possibly corresponds to TRBD2 (6 bases). Germline lookup yields CDR1 SQVTM and CDR2 ANQGSEA. The CDR3 runs to 13 residues. Trimming left V 6 bases short and J 6 bases short, with 15 bases between. The CDR3, as DNA: TGCAGCGTCGGAGGGACTCCCTCCAATGAGCAGTTCTTC. Translation gives CSVGGTPSNEQFF.

This clonotype was seen only a few times. The V and J genes are TRBV15 and TRBJ2-3, with D possibly being TRBD1 (5 bases). This CDR3 region has 16 residues. In germline, CDR1 is LNHNV, CDR2 YYDKDF (reference sequence). V was clipped by 3 bases and J by 2 bases, with 15 bases between them. CDR3 DNA sequence: TGTGCCACCAGCAGGGCGGACATAAAACACACAGATACGCAGTATTTT. Encoded protein: CATSRADIKHTDTQYF.

This clonotype was observed at least ten times. Sequence at one end of the junction differs from germline and may be a read error. The V call is TRBV2, the J call TRBJ1-1; 8 nucleotides line up with TRBD1. Per the germline V gene, CDR1 is SNHLY and CDR2 is FYNNEI. The CDR3 loop spans 12 amino acids. CDR3 sequence reads: CASTIQDRDTIF. The DNA for the CDR3 is TGTGCCAGCACTATTCAGGACAGGGATACGATTTTT.

The V call is TRBV12-3 or TRBV12-4, the J call TRBJ1-6; unclear D gene. The V gene lost 3 bases and the J gene lost 7 bases, with 25 bases spanning the gap. This CDR3 comprises 19 residues. This chain's CDR3 is CASSFAQKSRKEGNSPLHF. CDR3 nucleotide sequence: TGTGCCAGCAGTTTCGCCCAAAAATCACGGAAAGAGGGCAATTCACCCCTCCACTTT.

The table lists this clonotype with a few counts. The chain joins TRBV28 to TRBJ1-5; no clear D gene. Germline CDR1 MDHEN, CDR2 SYDVKM. CDR3 size: 14 residues. V lost 1 base, J lost 4 bases, and 8 bases lay in between. The CDR3 DNA is TGTGCCAGCAGTTTATTGGGTAGGAATCAGCCCCAGCATTTT. Its protein is CASSLLGRNQPQHF.

This clonotype has at least ten counts. The chain links TRBV5-1 to TRBJ1-1; D is possibly TRBD1 (5 bases). V shed 5 bases and J shed 0 bases, with 14 bases lying between them. The CDR3 is 15 amino acids. Germline V lookup: CDR1 SGHRS, CDR2 YFSETQ. The DNA of the CDR3 is TGCGCCAGCAGTCGGGACGGACTCATGAACACTGAAGCTTTCTTT. It codes for CASSRDGLMNTEAFF.

This clonotype has a count of ten or more. This chain connects TRBV28 to TRBJ2-5; D assignment may be TRBD1 or TRBD2 (5 bases each). Trimming cost V 5 bases and J 7 bases, with 23 bases left between them. This CDR3 is 16 amino acids long. Germline lookup yields CDR1 MDHEN and CDR2 SYDVKM. CDR3 sequence (DNA): TGTGCCAGCAGTCGAACCGAAACCGGGACCTTAGGGACCCAGTACTTC. This gives the protein CASSRTETGTLGTQYF. The variable domain in full, with the rest retrieved from reference TRBV28 and TRBJ2-5, is DVKVTQSSRYLVKRTGEKVFLECVQDMDHENMFWYRQDPGLGLRLIYFSYDVKMKEKGDIPEGYSVSREKKERFSLILESASTNQTSMYLCASSRTETGTLGTQYFGPGTRLLVL.

This clonotype was seen many times. The chain links TRBV28 to TRBJ2-1; D perhaps matches TRBD1 (8 bases). The V and J ends lost 3 bases and 15 bases respectively, with 18 bases between them. CDR3 length equals 13 residues. Germline assignment: CDR1 MDHEN and CDR2 SYDVKM. The CDR3 region has the DNA TGTGCCAGCAGTTTCTCACAGGGGGGGAGCAGGTTCTTC. This encodes CASSFSQGGSRFF. The full variable domain, rest sourced from reference TRBV28 and TRBJ2-1, is DVKVTQSSRYLVKRTGEKVFLECVQDMDHENMFWYRQDPGLGLRLIYFSYDVKMKEKGDIPEGYSVSREKKERFSLILESASTNQTSMYLCASSFSQGGSRFFGPGTRLTVL.

This clonotype was counted between two and nine times. The V gene is TRBV7-9, the J gene TRBJ2-7; D is ambiguous. CDR3 length equals 14 residues. Germline V gene data show CDR1 as SEHNR and CDR2 as FQNEAQ (reference sequence). V was clipped by 4 bases and J by 6 bases, with 16 bases between them. DNA of the CDR3: TGTGCCAGCAGCTCGGGCCCGGTAGGCTCCGAGCAGTACTTC. It codes for CASSSGPVGSEQYF.

In this sample, this clonotype turned up many times. The V call is TRBV3-1, the J call TRBJ2-5; D may be TRBD1 (5 bases). CDR1 LGHDT and CDR2 YNNKEL come from the germline V gene (reference sequence). V was clipped by 1 base and J by 5 bases, with 14 bases between them. This CDR3 region has 15 residues. Here the CDR3 DNA reads TGTGCCAGCAGCCAAGGAAGGGGTCCCGTCGAGACCCAGTACTTC. Translating it yields CASSQGRGPVETQYF.